Below, one T cell receptor beta chain is given with its context. Trimming left V 1 base short and J 1 base short, with 9 bases between. Germline V CDR1 and CDR2: SGHKS, YYEKEE (reference sequence). The CDR3 spans 14 residues. Produced via immunoSEQ multiplex PCR; TCRdb's table is partial and in-frame only. In the table there are just over 65,000 clones, around 93% of which are singletons. This record belongs to a study of T cells after posttransplantation cyclophosphamide. The genes are TRBV5-5 and TRBJ2-7, with D hard to call. The source of this sequence is a woman aged 25 to 39 in good health and a related stem cell transplant donor. The specimen sequenced was PBMCs. CDR3 sequence reads: CASSLQTESYEQYF. The CDR3 coding sequence is TGTGCCAGCAGCTTGCAGACGGAGTCCTACGAGCAGTACTTC.